Shown below are 29 T cell receptor beta chains from a single sample sequenced in a study of fetal regulatory T cell absence and autoimmunity. Assay: immunoSEQ multiplex PCR; the TCRdb copy retains only in-frame clones and omits some. In the table there are about 46,000 clones, approximately 83% of which are singletons. Input material: cord blood. All receptors derive from a newborn boy with IPEX syndrome.

The gene calls are TRBV29-1 and TRBJ2-1, with 12 bases that match TRBD2. The CDR3 runs to 16 residues. Germline V lookup: CDR1 SQVTM, CDR2 ANQGSEA. Trimming took 4 bases from V and 5 from J; bases not matched to a gene: 9. The CDR3 nucleotides are TGCAGCGTTGCGGGATCTAGCGGGAGGGCCCACAATGAGCAGTTCTTC. It specifies CSVAGSSGRAHNEQFF.

The rearrangement links TRBV27 to TRBJ2-2; maybe TRBD1 (6 bases). Germline lookup yields CDR1 MNHEY and CDR2 SMNVEV (reference sequence). CDR3 length equals 14 residues. Trimming pared 6 bases from V and 1 base from J, leaving 9 bases between. The CDR3 reads CASSLTGNTGELFF. The CDR3 bases are TGTGCCAGCAGCCTGACAGGGAACACCGGGGAGCTGTTTTTT.

This chain connects TRBV5-1 to TRBJ2-7; either TRBD1 or TRBD2 may supply D (5 bases each). Trimming stripped 4 bases from V and 2 bases from J, with 16 bases between. Germline V gene data show CDR1 as SGHRS and CDR2 as YFSETQ. The length of the CDR3 is 15 residues. The CDR3 is CASSPTGTGTYEQYF. CDR3 coding DNA: TGCGCCAGCAGCCCAACCGGGACGGGCACCTACGAGCAGTACTTC.

The V and J genes are TRBV5-4 and TRBJ2-1, with TRBD2 matching over 12 bases. V shed 0 bases, J shed 8 bases, and the junction held 6 bases outside the gene matches. There are 16 residues in the CDR3. Per germline, CDR1 SGHNT and CDR2 YYREEE (reference sequence). DNA for the CDR3: TGTGCCAGCAGCTTGGCCCTAGCGGGGGGGCTGGATGAGCAGTTCTTC. It specifies CASSLALAGGLDEQFF.

The chain is built from TRBV9 and TRBJ2-7; TRBD1 matches 7 bases. The CDR3 covers 14 residues. Per the germline V gene, CDR1 is SGDLS and CDR2 is YYNGEE. The trim removed 3 bases at V and 4 bases at J, leaving 7 bases unmatched. The CDR3 spells CASSARDRYYEQYF. The DNA of the CDR3 is TGTGCCAGCAGCGCCCGGGACAGATATTACGAGCAGTACTTC.

This clone was detected only once. The chain recombines TRBV5-1 with TRBJ2-3; 7 nucleotides agree with TRBD2. Germline loops: CDR1 SGHRS, CDR2 YFSETQ. This CDR3 spans 15 amino acids. Trimming took 0 bases from V and 1 from J; bases not matched to a gene: 2. CDR3 protein: CASSLGEGRTDTQYF. The CDR3 DNA sequence: TGCGCCAGCAGCTTGGGGGAGGGCCGCACAGATACGCAGTATTTT.

This chain joins TRBV5-5 and TRBJ1-1, with D unclear. CDR3 size: 14 residues. CDR1 SGHKS and CDR2 YYEKEE come from the germline V gene (reference sequence). Trimming stripped 3 bases from V and 1 base from J, with 10 bases between. For the CDR3, the DNA is TGTGCCAGCAGCTACCGGACGGCGAACACTGAAGCTTTCTTT. Translated: CASSYRTANTEAFF.

This clone was seen more than once but under ten times. This chain uses TRBV7-9 with TRBJ1-2; unclear D gene. CDR1 is SEHNR and CDR2 is FQNEAQ in the germline V gene (reference sequence). This CDR3 has 13 amino acids. V gave up 2 bases and J gave up 4 bases, with 8 bases separating them. The CDR3 DNA follows: TGTGCCAGCAGCTTAAACAGCGGCTATGGCTACACCTTC. Translation gives CASSLNSGYGYTF.

The rearrangement joins TRBV27 to TRBJ2-7, with 10 bases that match TRBD2. Germline V gene data show CDR1 as MNHEY and CDR2 as SMNVEV (reference sequence). J was trimmed by 2 bases and V by 6 bases; bases with no gene match: 4. This CDR3 region has 14 residues. This chain's CDR3 is CASRRTSGPYEQYF. DNA of the CDR3: TGTGCCAGCAGGAGGACTAGCGGCCCCTACGAGCAGTACTTC.

The rearrangement links TRBV7-9 to TRBJ2-5; 7 positions match TRBD1. Germline loops: CDR1 SEHNR, CDR2 FQNEAQ (reference sequence). The J segment lost 5 bases and the V segment lost 1 base, leaving 7 bases of the junction unmatched. The CDR3 is made up of 15 amino acids. CDR3 sequence reads: CASSLGGTAKETQYF. The DNA of the CDR3 is TGTGCCAGCAGCTTAGGTGGGACAGCGAAGGAGACCCAGTACTTC. Full variable domain (rest looked up from reference TRBV7-9 and TRBJ2-5): DTGVSQNPRHKITKRGQNVTFRCDPISEHNRLYWYRQTLGQGPEFLTYFQNEAQLEKSRLLSDRFSAERPKGSFSTLEIQRTEQGDSAMYLCASSLGGTAKETQYFGPGTRLLVL.

The chain links TRBV29-1 to TRBJ2-3; 13 nucleotides align to TRBD2. CDR1 SQVTM and CDR2 ANQGSEA come from the germline V gene. V shed 1 base, J shed 0 bases, and the junction held 7 bases outside the gene matches. The CDR3 runs 18 residues. The DNA of the CDR3 is TGCAGCGTTGAAGGACTAGCGGGGGGCCACCTTAGCACAGATACGCAGTATTTT. This sequence encodes CSVEGLAGGHLSTDTQYF.

The CDR3 sequence is CASSQGQNTEAFF. CDR3 coding DNA: TGCGCCAGCAGTCAGGGACAGAACACTGAAGCTTTCTTT. The gene calls are TRBV23-1 and TRBJ1-1; D might be TRBD1 (6 bases). TRBV23-1 is noted as an ORF with a role that remains uncertain. V lost 3 bases to trimming and J lost 1 base, with 6 bases between them. This CDR3 contains 13 residues.

This chain joins TRBV5-1 and TRBJ2-5, with a tentative D call TRBD2 (5 bases). The CDR3 is 15 residues long. The V and J ends lost 4 bases and 5 bases respectively, with 18 bases between them. Germline V gene sequence: CDR1 SGHRS, CDR2 YFSETQ. The CDR3 coding sequence is TGCGCCAGCAGCCCGAGGACTGACCGCGGGGAGACCCAGTACTTC. Its protein product is CASSPRTDRGETQYF.

The chain couples TRBV12-5 to TRBJ1-5; D perhaps matches TRBD1 (5 bases). Per germline, CDR1 LGHNT and CDR2 FRNRAP. V was cut by 8 bases and J by 4 bases, with 24 bases left in between. The CDR3 is 17 residues long. The CDR3 coding sequence is TGTGCTAGTCCCCCTGATTGGTGGGGCATTATTAATCAGCCCCAGCATTTT. Residues: CASPPDWWGIINQPQHF.

This clone was detected only once. The chain links TRBV6-5 to TRBJ1-1, with D maybe TRBD1 (6 bases). The CDR3 contains 12 residues. CDR1 is MNHEY and CDR2 is SVGAGI in the germline V gene. The V end was cut by 5 bases, the J end by 5 bases, with 9 bases between. The CDR3 DNA follows: TGTGCCAGCAGTCACAGGGAGACTGAAGCTTTCTTT. This codes for CASSHRETEAFF.

This clone was detected a few times. V and J are TRBV9 and TRBJ1-2, with D possibly matching TRBD1 (5 bases). Germline loops: CDR1 SGDLS, CDR2 YYNGEE. V shed 1 base and J shed 8 bases, with 15 bases lying between them. The CDR3 loop spans 14 amino acids. The CDR3 region is CASSVSVTGSGYTF. CDR3 coding DNA: TGTGCCAGCAGCGTAAGCGTCACAGGATCCGGCTACACCTTC.

The chain employs TRBV5-1 and TRBJ2-1; 12 bases align to TRBD2. The CDR3 is 16 residues long. The V gene end was trimmed by 2 bases and the J gene end by 8 bases; junction bases not matched to a gene: 8. CDR1 and CDR2 from the germline V gene are SGHRS and YFSETQ. The CDR3 DNA sequence: TGCGCCAGCAGCTTACCTAGCGGGAGGGCGGTGGATGAGCAGTTCTTC. It specifies CASSLPSGRAVDEQFF.

This clone was seen only a few times. The gene calls are TRBV30 and TRBJ1-6, with D hard to call. The CDR3 loop spans 15 amino acids. Per germline, CDR1 GTSNPN and CDR2 SVGIG (reference sequence). The V gene lost 0 bases and the J gene lost 6 bases, with 12 bases spanning the gap. The CDR3: CAWSVPYSSNSPLHF. CDR3 in DNA: TGTGCCTGGAGTGTCCCGTACTCGTCTAATTCACCCCTCCACTTT.

V usage is TRBV6-1 and J usage is TRBJ2-7; 8 bases match TRBD1. Losses at the gene ends were 4 bases for V and 5 bases for J; bases not matched to a gene: 10. Germline V gene sequence: CDR1 MNHNS, CDR2 SASEGT. This CDR3 spans 15 amino acids. The CDR3 loop reads CASSGPATGAHEQYF. The CDR3 coding sequence is TGTGCCAGCAGTGGACCCGCGACAGGGGCCCACGAGCAGTACTTC.

This clone was detected only a few times. The chain joins TRBV6-5 to TRBJ2-7; possibly TRBD1 or TRBD2 for D (5 bases each). CDR3 length: 13 amino acids. Trimming shortened V by 7 bases and J by 3 bases, and 13 bases separated the two germline ends. CDR1 is MNHEY, CDR2 SVGAGI, per germline. The CDR3 protein is CASTYGTGYEQYF. For the CDR3, the DNA is TGTGCCAGCACGTACGGGACGGGCTACGAGCAGTACTTC.

This clone was seen a single time. The rearrangement joins TRBV30 to TRBJ2-3, with 14 positions matching TRBD2. This CDR3 is built from 16 residues. Germline V gives CDR1 GTSNPN, CDR2 SVGIG (reference sequence). The V gene end was trimmed by 2 bases and the J gene end by 6 bases; junction bases not matched to a gene: 7. The CDR3 here is CAWSIWTSGRPDTQYF. In DNA, the CDR3 is TGTGCCTGGAGTATATGGACTAGCGGGAGGCCCGATACGCAGTATTTT. The whole variable domain, filled in from reference TRBV30 and TRBJ2-3, reads SQTIHQWPATLVQPVGSPLSLECTVEGTSNPNLYWYRQAAGRGLQLLFYSVGIGQISSEVPQNLSASRPQDRQFILSSKKLLLSDSGFYLCAWSIWTSGRPDTQYFGPGTRLTVL.

The chain uses TRBV7-9 and TRBJ2-7; D call uncertain. V shed 4 bases and J shed 3 bases, with 13 bases lying between them. Germline V gene lookup returns CDR1 SEHNR and CDR2 FQNEAQ (reference sequence). The CDR3 totals 14 residues. CDR3 residues: CASSSRRAVYEQYF. The CDR3 nucleotides read TGTGCCAGCAGCTCCCGTCGGGCTGTCTACGAGCAGTACTTC.

This clone was detected a few times. The chain has TRBV5-4 and TRBJ1-4, with D hard to call. V was cut by 0 bases and J by 8 bases, with 8 bases left in between. This CDR3 has 13 amino acids. In germline, CDR1 is SGHNT, CDR2 YYREEE (reference sequence). CDR3 sequence reads: CASSLDPNEKLFF. The CDR3 DNA follows: TGTGCCAGCAGCTTGGACCCGAACGAAAAACTGTTTTTT.

Only one count was recorded for this clone. The J gene is TRBJ2-3, the V gene TRBV2; 9 bases agree with TRBD2. J was trimmed by 0 bases and V by 0 bases; bases with no gene match: 4. Looked up from germline, CDR1 is SNHLY and CDR2 is FYNNEI. The CDR3 loop spans 17 amino acids. This CDR3 reads CASSEARGGASTDTQYF. The CDR3 DNA follows: TGTGCCAGCAGTGAAGCGCGCGGGGGGGCTAGCACAGATACGCAGTATTTT. Full variable domain (rest looked up from reference TRBV2 and TRBJ2-3): EPEVTQTPSHQVTQMGQEVILRCVPISNHLYFYWYRQILGQKVEFLVSFYNNEISEKSEIFDDQFSVERPDGSNFTLKIRSTKLEDSAMYFCASSEARGGASTDTQYFGPGTRLTVL.

V usage is TRBV6-6 and J usage is TRBJ2-3; weak D call: TRBD2 (5 bases). CDR1 and CDR2 from the germline V gene are MNHNY and SVGAGI (reference sequence). V was clipped by 8 bases and J by 3 bases, with 9 bases between them. The CDR3 runs to 12 residues. This CDR3 is CASSRETDTQYF. In nucleotides, the CDR3 is TGTGCCAGCTCCCGGGAAACAGATACGCAGTATTTT.

The rearrangement joins TRBV11-2 to TRBJ2-7; D possibly corresponds to TRBD2 (6 bases). V lost 2 bases, J lost 4 bases, and 18 bases lay in between. The CDR3 is 16 amino acids. Germline loops: CDR1 SGHAT, CDR2 FQNNGV. CDR3 protein: CASSLNGGTPRYEQYF. CDR3 nucleotide sequence: TGTGCCAGCAGCTTAAATGGCGGGACTCCTCGATACGAGCAGTACTTC.

The chain couples TRBV6-6 to TRBJ2-5; D gene uncertain. Germline-derived CDR1 and CDR2 are MNHNY and SVGAGI (reference sequence). There are 11 residues in the CDR3. With 5 bases removed from V and 1 base from J, the gap between germline ends came to 2 bases. The CDR3 region is CASSAQETQYF. The CDR3 DNA reads as TGTGCCAGCAGTGCCCAAGAGACCCAGTACTTC.

This chain connects TRBV9 to TRBJ1-3, with D uncertain. CDR3 length: 15 residues. Trimming stripped 4 bases from V and 0 bases from J, with 11 bases between. Germline-derived CDR1 and CDR2 are SGDLS and YYNGEE. The CDR3 loop is CASSTTASSGNTIYF. The CDR3 DNA sequence: TGTGCCAGCAGCACGACCGCTAGCTCTGGAAACACCATATATTTT.

This clone has just a few counts. The chain carries TRBV9 and TRBJ2-7; D gene uncertain. The length of the CDR3 is 14 residues. Trimming stripped 0 bases from V and 3 bases from J, with 10 bases between. The germline gives CDR1 SGDLS, CDR2 YYNGEE. The CDR3 protein is CASSVGSDYYEQYF. DNA for the CDR3: TGTGCCAGCAGCGTAGGGTCAGATTACTACGAGCAGTACTTC. Based on the CDR3 plus reference TRBV9 and TRBJ2-7, the full variable domain is DSGVTQTPKHLITATGQRVTLRCSPRSGDLSVYWYQQSLDQGLQFLIQYYNGEERAKGNILERFSAQQFPDLHSELNLSSLELGDSALYFCASSVGSDYYEQYFGPGTRLTVT.